This TCR beta chain was identified during a study of cytomegalovirus exposure and HLA in healthy donors. Study findings and constraints: The study flagged some 170 TCR beta chains as cytomegalovirus-associated. The finding came from a later analysis; first-cohort TCR clusters tended to co-occur in the roughly 110 validation repertoires.

With regard to this clone: The antigen remains unidentified.

Libraries were prepared by immunoSEQ multiplex PCR; TCRdb keeps only in-frame clonotypes and omits some of them. There are about 330,000 clones in the sample; 70% to 90% occur only once, and around 0.8% lies in the top ten. The source is a young woman in good health and CMV-seronegative. The specimen was PBMCs.

The CDR3 DNA reads as TGTGCCAGCAGCATGACAGGGTCAGACACTGAAGCTTTCTTT. It is translated as CASSMTGSDTEAFF. The V call is TRBV9, the J call TRBJ1-1, with 7 bases identical to TRBD1. With V trimmed by 4 bases and J by 3 bases, 6 bases remained unmatched. This CDR3 spans 14 amino acids. The V gene's germline CDR1 is SGDLS and CDR2 YYNGEE. The variable domain in full, completed from reference TRBV9 and TRBJ1-1, reads DSGVTQTPKHLITATGQRVTLRCSPRSGDLSVYWYQQSLDQGLQFLIQYYNGEERAKGNILERFSAQQFPDLHSELNLSSLELGDSALYFCASSMTGSDTEAFFGQGTRLTVV.